These T cell receptor beta chains were read from a single sample in a study of OX40 agonist ivuxolimab in advanced cancers. Profiled with immunoSEQ multiplex PCR; TCRdb holds only in-frame clones, not every one. The sample shows over 50,000 clones, more than 70% of them seen only once. The input for sequencing was CD4+ or CD8+ T cells sorted from blood, taken in a trial of the OX40 agonist ivuxolimab. The source is an adult with an advanced solid tumor such as melanoma, head and neck, liver or kidney cancer. CDR3s include the opening cysteine and the closing phenylalanine or tryptophan. Fields, in order: D gene, J gene, V gene, clone size, CDR3 protein, CDR3 DNA. D genes are given only for firm matches. Clone size is shown for a subset of rows, as once, few, many or a class of expanded clone.

D gene: .
J gene: TRBJ1-1
V gene: TRBV27
clone size: few
CDR3 protein: CASSLSGARMNTEAFF
CDR3 DNA: TGTGCCAGCAGTTTATCGGGGGCGCGAATGAACACTGAAGCTTTCTTT

D gene: TRBD2
J gene: TRBJ2-3
V gene: TRBV6-4
clone size: .
CDR3 protein: CASSVSGATDTQYF
CDR3 DNA: TGTGCCAGCAGTGTTAGCGGGGCCACAGATACGCAGTATTTT

D gene: TRBD1
J gene: TRBJ2-2
V gene: TRBV6-6
clone size: .
CDR3 protein: CASSSTGDTGELFF
CDR3 DNA: TGTGCCAGCAGTTCCACAGGGGACACCGGGGAGCTGTTTTTT

D gene: .
J gene: TRBJ2-7
V gene: TRBV18
clone size: once
CDR3 protein: CASSPSPAGYEQYF
CDR3 DNA: TGTGCCAGCTCACCATCACCAGCGGGTTACGAGCAGTACTTC

D gene: TRBD2
J gene: TRBJ2-7
V gene: TRBV30
clone size: .
CDR3 protein: CAWSVRVAGSYEQYF
CDR3 DNA: TGTGCCTGGAGTGTAAGAGTAGCGGGGTCCTACGAGCAGTACTTC

D gene: .
J gene: TRBJ2-3
V gene: TRBV9
clone size: .
CDR3 protein: CASSGRQVGTDTQYF
CDR3 DNA: TGTGCCAGCAGCGGTCGACAGGTTGGCACAGATACGCAGTATTTT

D gene: .
J gene: TRBJ2-7
V gene: TRBV6-1
clone size: .
CDR3 protein: CASSEAIYEQYF
CDR3 DNA: TGTGCCAGCAGTGAGGCCATTTACGAGCAGTACTTC

D gene: TRBD1
J gene: TRBJ2-5
V gene: TRBV2
clone size: .
CDR3 protein: CASSTGTGEETQYF
CDR3 DNA: TGTGCCAGCAGTACCGGGACAGGGGAAGAGACCCAGTACTTC

D gene: .
J gene: TRBJ1-1
V gene: TRBV19
clone size: .
CDR3 protein: CASTGRNIMNTEAFF
CDR3 DNA: TGTGCCTCGACGGGACGGAATATAATGAACACTGAAGCTTTCTTT

D gene: .
J gene: TRBJ1-6
V gene: TRBV4-1
clone size: once
CDR3 protein: CASSPSPLGQSSYNSPLHF
CDR3 DNA: TGCGCCAGCAGCCCCTCCCCACTGGGGCAGTCCTCCTATAATTCACCCCTCCACTTT

D gene: .
J gene: TRBJ2-7
V gene: TRBV18
clone size: once
CDR3 protein: CASSSPGQNYEQYF
CDR3 DNA: TGTGCCAGCTCATCACCGGGACAAAATTACGAGCAGTACTTC

D gene: TRBD1
J gene: TRBJ1-5
V gene: TRBV5-8
clone size: .
CDR3 protein: CASKMRTGQPQHF
CDR3 DNA: TGTGCCAGCAAGATGAGGACAGGCCAGCCCCAGCATTTT

D gene: TRBD1
J gene: TRBJ1-4
V gene: TRBV30
clone size: .
CDR3 protein: CAWSVTPGQSIATNEKLFF
CDR3 DNA: TGTGCCTGGAGTGTGACACCGGGACAGTCCATTGCAACTAATGAAAAACTGTTTTTT

D gene: .
J gene: TRBJ1-3
V gene: TRBV7-9
clone size: .
CDR3 protein: CASSLEQGNTIYF
CDR3 DNA: TGTGCCAGCAGCTTAGAACAGGGAAACACCATATATTTT

D gene: TRBD1
J gene: TRBJ2-7
V gene: TRBV10-3
clone size: .
CDR3 protein: CAISSGGPYEQYF
CDR3 DNA: TGTGCCATCAGTTCAGGGGGTCCCTACGAGCAGTACTTC

D gene: .
J gene: TRBJ2-5
V gene: TRBV5-5
clone size: once
CDR3 protein: CASSSSTEETQYF
CDR3 DNA: TGTGCCAGCAGCTCCTCGACGGAGGAGACCCAGTACTTC

D gene: TRBD1
J gene: TRBJ1-1
V gene: TRBV6-1
clone size: .
CDR3 protein: CASSDTWDRSNTEAFF
CDR3 DNA: TGTGCCAGCAGTGATACTTGGGACAGATCAAACACTGAAGCTTTCTTT

D gene: TRBD1
J gene: TRBJ2-1
V gene: TRBV5-4
clone size: .
CDR3 protein: CASSPTGGWRNEQFF
CDR3 DNA: TGTGCCAGCAGCCCCACAGGGGGCTGGCGCAATGAGCAGTTCTTC

D gene: TRBD1
J gene: TRBJ1-3
V gene: TRBV5-1
clone size: .
CDR3 protein: CASSLGSGTVSGNTIYF
CDR3 DNA: TGCGCCAGCAGCTTGGGCTCCGGGACAGTCTCTGGAAACACCATATATTTT

D gene: .
J gene: TRBJ2-2
V gene: TRBV9
clone size: once
CDR3 protein: CASSVRPGAGELFF
CDR3 DNA: TGTGCCAGCAGCGTACGACCTGGGGCCGGGGAGCTGTTTTTT

D gene: TRBD2
J gene: TRBJ2-5
V gene: TRBV6-1
clone size: .
CDR3 protein: CASRLAGPGETQYF
CDR3 DNA: TGTGCCAGTCGACTAGCGGGCCCAGGAGAGACCCAGTACTTC

D gene: .
J gene: TRBJ2-3
V gene: TRBV10-1
clone size: .
CDR3 protein: CASSRSRTDTQYF
CDR3 DNA: TGCGCCAGCAGTCGTTCTAGAACAGATACGCAGTATTTT

D gene: .
J gene: TRBJ2-7
V gene: TRBV18
clone size: few
CDR3 protein: CASSPLTIDEQYF
CDR3 DNA: TGTGCCAGCTCACCCTTAACAATCGACGAGCAGTACTTC

D gene: TRBD1
J gene: TRBJ2-7
V gene: TRBV25-1
clone size: .
CDR3 protein: CASSVPGQGYEQYF
CDR3 DNA: TGTGCCAGCAGTGTGCCGGGACAGGGCTACGAGCAGTACTTC